The rows below give T cell receptor beta chains drawn from one sample of a study of siplizumab effects on memory and regulatory T cells. The repertoire was sequenced with immunoSEQ multiplex PCR; TCRdb's copy has only in-frame clones and lacks some. Of about 80,000 clones in the sample, approximately 95% were seen once. Sequenced input: CD8+ T cells sorted from blood. The receptors come from a human donor in good health. The CDR3 runs from the conserved cysteine through the conserved F or W. Fields, in order: clone size, J gene, D gene, V gene, CDR3 DNA, CDR3 protein. A D gene is named only where the DNA matches it firmly. For some rows the clone size is stated as once, few or many, or as a class when expanded; others skip it.

clone_size: .
j_call: TRBJ2-2
d_call: .
v_call: TRBV10-3
cdr3_nt: TGTGCCATCAGTGCACGGGATTCCCAGGTCGGGGAGCTGTTTTTT
cdr3_aa: CAISARDSQVGELFF

clone_size: .
j_call: TRBJ2-3
d_call: .
v_call: TRBV6-5
cdr3_nt: TGTGCCAGCAGTTACGGGGGTCAAGATACGCAGTATTTT
cdr3_aa: CASSYGGQDTQYF

clone_size: once
j_call: TRBJ1-5
d_call: .
v_call: TRBV18
cdr3_nt: TGTGCCAGCTCACCACCGTCTAAAAATCAGCCCCAGCATTTT
cdr3_aa: CASSPPSKNQPQHF

clone_size: .
j_call: TRBJ2-7
d_call: .
v_call: TRBV11-2
cdr3_nt: TGTGCCAGCAGCTTAGGCCTGACCGAGCAGTACTTC
cdr3_aa: CASSLGLTEQYF

clone_size: .
j_call: TRBJ2-2
d_call: .
v_call: TRBV19
cdr3_nt: TGTGCCAGTAGTATGGGGGCTAGGAGTCCCGGGGAGCTGTTTTTT
cdr3_aa: CASSMGARSPGELFF

clone_size: .
j_call: TRBJ2-3
d_call: .
v_call: TRBV29-1
cdr3_nt: TGCAGCACTATAACCTTCTGGGGGGCGGAAGATACGCAGTATTTT
cdr3_aa: CSTITFWGAEDTQYF

clone_size: .
j_call: TRBJ2-1
d_call: TRBD2
v_call: TRBV2
cdr3_nt: TGTGCCAGCAGCGGGAGGAAGGCGGTCAATGAGCAGTTCTTC
cdr3_aa: CASSGRKAVNEQFF

clone_size: .
j_call: TRBJ2-5
d_call: .
v_call: TRBV7-9
cdr3_nt: TGTGCCAGCAGCTCAGGGAACCAAGAGACCCAGTACTTC
cdr3_aa: CASSSGNQETQYF

clone_size: .
j_call: TRBJ2-7
d_call: .
v_call: TRBV27
cdr3_nt: TGTGCCAGCAGTTTATTGGGACATTCCTACGAGCAGTACTTC
cdr3_aa: CASSLLGHSYEQYF

clone_size: .
j_call: TRBJ2-2
d_call: .
v_call: TRBV2
cdr3_nt: TGTGCCAGCAGTGAAGGGTACACCGGGGAGCTGTTTTTT
cdr3_aa: CASSEGYTGELFF